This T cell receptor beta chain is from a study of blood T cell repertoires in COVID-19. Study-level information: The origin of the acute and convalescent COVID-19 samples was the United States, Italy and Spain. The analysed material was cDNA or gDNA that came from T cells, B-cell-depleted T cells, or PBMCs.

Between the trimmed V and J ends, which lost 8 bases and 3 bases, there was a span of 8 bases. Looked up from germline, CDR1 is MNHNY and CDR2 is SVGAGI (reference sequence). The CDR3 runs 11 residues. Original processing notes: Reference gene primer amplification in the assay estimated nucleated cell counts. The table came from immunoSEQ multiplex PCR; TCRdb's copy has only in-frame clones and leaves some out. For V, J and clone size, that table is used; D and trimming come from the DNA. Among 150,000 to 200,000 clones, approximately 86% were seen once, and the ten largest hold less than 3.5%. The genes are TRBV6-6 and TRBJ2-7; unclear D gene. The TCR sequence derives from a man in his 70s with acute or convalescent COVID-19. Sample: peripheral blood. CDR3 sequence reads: CASAERYEQYF. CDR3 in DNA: TGTGCCAGCGCAGAGCGCTACGAGCAGTACTTC.